This passage covers 14 T cell receptor beta chains from one sample sequenced in a study of neurological immune-mediated disorders. TCRdb independently ran MiXCR on the 5' RACE reads; one entry per CDR3 protein. The sample contains approximately 80,000 distinct CDR3 sequences, around 6% of which appear only once. The sample's time point: longitudinal time-point 2. The specimen sequenced was PBMCs. Every receptor here comes from a woman aged 60-75 years with multiple sclerosis.

This clonotype showed up many times. V and J are TRBV5-1 and TRBJ2-2, with a weak D call TRBD2 (5 bases). The CDR3 loop spans 16 amino acids. The V gene lost 2 bases and the J gene lost 0 bases, with 11 bases spanning the gap. Germline V gene lookup returns CDR1 SGHRS and CDR2 YFSETQ. The chain's CDR3 is CASSLVGVANTGELFF. CDR3 in DNA: TGCGCCAGCAGCTTAGTCGGGGTAGCGAACACCGGGGAGCTGTTTTTT.

There are many counts of this clonotype. The gene calls are TRBV12-3 or TRBV12-4 and TRBJ2-1, with 9 bases fitting TRBD1. With V trimmed by 5 bases and J by 3 bases, 5 bases remained unmatched. This CDR3 is built from 15 residues. DNA of the CDR3: TGTGCCAGCAGTAAACAGGGGGCAGGCTACAATGAGCAGTTCTTC. It yields the protein CASSKQGAGYNEQFF.

This clonotype occurred many times. The chain is built from TRBV5-1 and TRBJ2-5; D is possibly TRBD2 (6 bases). From germline, CDR1 is SGHRS and CDR2 YFSETQ. CDR3 length equals 15 residues. Trimming shortened V by 4 bases and J by 1 base, and 14 bases separated the two germline ends. The CDR3: CASSQRPGAQETQYF. CDR3 nucleotide sequence: TGCGCCAGCAGCCAAAGACCGGGAGCCCAAGAGACCCAGTACTTC.

This clonotype was seen many times. The V gene is TRBV24-1, the J gene TRBJ2-7, with 9 bases identical to TRBD2. The CDR3 extends over 21 amino acids. CDR1 is KGHDR, CDR2 SFDVKD, per germline. With V trimmed by 3 bases and J by 2 bases, 22 bases remained unmatched. CDR3 bases: TGTGCCACCAGTGATGCAAGACAGGGTTTGAAGACTAGCGGATTTACCTACGAGCAGTACTTC. It translates to CATSDARQGLKTSGFTYEQYF.

This clonotype was found many times. The J gene is TRBJ2-1, the V gene TRBV12-3 or TRBV12-4, with a weak D call TRBD1 (5 bases). V shed 7 bases and J shed 6 bases, with 13 bases lying between them. The CDR3 covers 13 residues. CDR3 sequence (DNA): TGTGCCAGCACGACCGGACACGGCAATGAGCAGTTCTTC. This encodes CASTTGHGNEQFF.

Of note for this clonotype: Possible read error: a much larger clone is one base away. The CDR3 DNA reads TGCAGTGCTAGTAGGAGCGACTATGGCTACACCTTC. It yields the protein CSASRSDYGYTF. V gene TRBV20-1 combines with J gene TRBJ1-2; unclear D gene. Germline loops: CDR1 DFQATT, CDR2 SNEGSKA (reference sequence). The ends were cut back, 3 bases at V and 3 bases at J, with 8 bases in the middle. The CDR3 covers 12 residues.

This clonotype was detected ten times or more. The chain joins TRBV7-8 to TRBJ1-2; 8 bases are a match to TRBD1. The germline gives CDR1 SGHVS, CDR2 FQNEAQ. This CDR3 has 14 residues. The trim removed 5 bases at V and 8 bases at J, leaving 10 bases unmatched. The CDR3 spells CASSLRQGLVGYTF. For the CDR3, the DNA is TGTGCCAGCAGCCTCAGACAGGGGTTGGTCGGCTACACCTTC.

This clonotype was counted many times. The chain has TRBV5-5 and TRBJ2-4; D possibly uses TRBD1 or TRBD2 (6 bases each). Germline CDR1 reads SGHKS; CDR2 reads YYEKEE (reference sequence). The CDR3 runs to 15 residues. Trimming removed 3 bases at V and 8 bases at J, with 18 bases between. The CDR3 DNA sequence: TGTGCCAGCAGCTCTCCCGAGGGGGGTAAAGACATTCAGTACTTC. It specifies CASSSPEGGKDIQYF.

A note on this clonotype: A much larger clone differs from this one at a single base, so this may be a read error. The J gene is TRBJ1-2, the V gene TRBV28; tentatively, D is TRBD1 (5 bases). The CDR3 has 14 amino acids. Germline V gives CDR1 MDHEN, CDR2 SYDVKM. The CDR3 region has the DNA TGTGCCAACAGTTCGCTCAGGGTTAGGGATGGCTACACCTTC. This sequence encodes CANSSLRVRDGYTF.

This clonotype was seen at least ten times. The chain is built from TRBV7-9 and TRBJ2-3; a weak D match, TRBD1 (6 bases). Germline V CDR1 and CDR2: SEHNR, FQNEAQ (reference sequence). CDR3 size: 15 residues. V was cut by 4 bases and J by 0 bases, with 11 bases left in between. This chain's CDR3 is CASSSTGISTDTQYF. The CDR3 region has the DNA TGTGCCAGCAGCTCGACAGGAATAAGCACAGATACGCAGTATTTT.

This clonotype has a count of ten or more. The V and J genes are TRBV20-1 and TRBJ1-3; D is perhaps TRBD1 (5 bases). Per germline, CDR1 DFQATT and CDR2 SNEGSKA (reference sequence). Trimming took 5 bases from V and 4 from J, leaving 9 bases between them. This CDR3 has 12 residues. The chain's CDR3 is CSAGGLGNTIYF. In DNA, the CDR3 is TGCAGTGCTGGGGGGTTGGGAAACACCATATATTTT.

By sample fraction, this clonotype is medium-sized. V is TRBV7-9 and J is TRBJ1-2, with D unresolved. Germline V gene lookup returns CDR1 SEHNR and CDR2 FQNEAQ (reference sequence). This CDR3 has 12 amino acids. V lost 1 base and J lost 8, with 8 bases in between. The CDR3 DNA sequence: TGTGCCAGCAGCTTAGAATTGGTGGGCTACACCTTC. Amino acids: CASSLELVGYTF. Variable domain in full (rest from reference TRBV7-9 and TRBJ1-2): DTGVSQNPRHKITKRGQNVTFRCDPISEHNRLYWYRQTLGQGPEFLTYFQNEAQLEKSRLLSDRFSAERPKGSFSTLEIQRTEQGDSAMYLCASSLELVGYTFGSGTRLTVV.

This clonotype has a count of ten or more. The rearrangement links TRBV7-8 to TRBJ2-3, with 7 nucleotides matching TRBD2. Germline V gene lookup returns CDR1 SGHVS and CDR2 FQNEAQ. Trimming took 3 bases from V and 4 from J; bases not matched to a gene: 1. This CDR3 region has 13 residues. Here the CDR3 DNA reads TGTGCCAGCAGCTTCAGCGGGGCAGATACGCAGTATTTT. Translated: CASSFSGADTQYF.

This clonotype appeared many times. The genes are TRBV24-1 and TRBJ2-1; possibly TRBD2 for D (6 bases). There are 15 residues in the CDR3. V gave up 5 bases and J gave up 4 bases, with 14 bases separating them. The V gene's germline CDR1 is KGHDR and CDR2 SFDVKD. The CDR3 region has the DNA TGTGCCACCAGTGCGGGTTCGGGGGAATACAATGAGCAGTTCTTC. It is translated as CATSAGSGEYNEQFF.